This is a list of T cell receptor beta chains from one sample in a study of identical twins' blood T cells. TCRdb reanalysed the 5' RACE reads using MiXCR and keeps one entry per CDR3 protein. The sample records 300,000 to 450,000 distinct CDR3 sequences, more than 25% being singletons. The sequencing input was PBMCs. Receptor source: a woman aged 18-55 years in good health. The CDR3 runs from the conserved cysteine through the conserved F or W. Fields, in order: V gene, J gene, CDR3 protein.

TRBV6-5	TRBJ2-3	CASSYSSGADTQYF
TRBV20-1	TRBJ1-1	CSARPGVSTEAFF
TRBV20-1	TRBJ1-5	CSARDPRQGSQHF
TRBV20-1	TRBJ2-3	CSAREYRGRDTQYF
TRBV20-1	TRBJ1-5	CSARDSGGLGVAQHF
TRBV10-3	TRBJ1-2	CAIRQQGALYGYTF
TRBV20-1	TRBJ2-5	CSARALTGEETQYF
TRBV7-9	TRBJ1-1	CASSWSGTQGLIGAFF
TRBV10-2	TRBJ1-2	CASRRTGGFDNYGYTF
TRBV6-6	TRBJ2-6	CASSYATGANVLTF
TRBV6-5	TRBJ2-2	CASSYQVLAGDTGELFF
TRBV29-1	TRBJ1-2	CSVPGQGRLYGYTF
TRBV21-1	TRBJ2-4	CASGSRDSKNIQYF
TRBV29-1	TRBJ1-1	CSVNRNTEAFF
TRBV7-2	TRBJ1-2	CASSLLRARYGYTF
TRBV29-1	TRBJ2-2	CSARTGQTGELFF
TRBV9	TRBJ1-1	CASSARGLNTEAFF
TRBV29-1	TRBJ1-5	CSVDRGEGQPQHF
TRBV20-1	TRBJ1-1	CSAIVSTEAFF
TRBV28	TRBJ2-5	CASSSPVAGWETRYF
TRBV4-3	TRBJ1-4	CASSQDRANREKLFF
TRBV9	TRBJ2-3	CASSVETDTQYF
TRBV3-1	TRBJ1-5	CASSQDSNQPQHF
TRBV20-1	TRBJ1-4	CSAPQGLNEKLFF
TRBV9	TRBJ2-1	CASSEQGDIDEQFF
TRBV4-3	TRBJ1-2	CASSQKGTGNYGYTF
TRBV18	TRBJ2-1	CASSPPGSGYNEQFF
TRBV20-1	TRBJ1-1	CSARDGAVVAEAFF
TRBV2	TRBJ2-3	CASSEGPITQYF
TRBV7-2	TRBJ2-3	CASSLFPSGTDTQYF
TRBV20-1	TRBJ1-1	CSARDIHAGDTEAFF
TRBV5-6	TRBJ1-4	CASSLGQGSTNEKLFF
TRBV20-1	TRBJ2-3	CSARDQPDTQYF
TRBV10-1	TRBJ2-2	CASSEGRYTGELFF
TRBV20-1	TRBJ2-7	CSARSLAGGPVKQYF
TRBV9	TRBJ1-3	CSSSVEVSGNTIYF
TRBV20-1	TRBJ2-7	CSASDRAGYEQYF
TRBV2	TRBJ1-3	CASSVTASGNTIYF
TRBV20-1	TRBJ2-7	CSATPTASYEQYF
TRBV6-4	TRBJ2-2	CASSDIGGSDTGELFF